Listed here are 31 T cell receptor beta chains from one sample, sequenced in a study of response to subunit inactivated influenza vaccine (dated by TCRdb to 2016 to 2019). Receptors were amplified or captured by RT-PCR. Reads for this sample came from an Illumina HiSeq 2500. TCRdb applied fastp at Q25 and MiXCR to the public reads, then kept only in-frame beta chains. Rows matching on CDR3 protein sequence are summarized as one entry with the most common DNA and genes. The sample yields 450,000 to 500,000 distinct CDR3 sequences; approximately 10% were counted once. Roughly 12% of the sample is taken by the ten largest. Sample time point, as interpreted from the label and publication: 45 days after influenza vaccine administration. Here the sequenced sample was PBMCs from blood, taken 45 days after vaccination. These TCRs come from a man aged 50-59 years who received an inactivated influenza vaccine. Donor details come from another sample of the same person, matched by shared clones.

This clonotype was seen many times. The V call is TRBV29-1, the J call TRBJ2-2, with 8 bases fitting TRBD1. This CDR3 has 13 amino acids. V gave up 8 bases and J gave up 2 bases; unmatched junction bases: 4. The germline gives CDR1 SQVTM, CDR2 ANQGSEA. CDR3 in amino acids: CSTGTGNTGELFF. In nucleotides, the CDR3 is TGCAGCACCGGGACAGGCAACACCGGGGAGCTGTTTTTT.

This clonotype has at least ten counts. The chain employs TRBV20-1 and TRBJ2-1; 7 bases map to TRBD1. The CDR3 contains 16 residues. The V gene end was trimmed by 2 bases and the J gene end by 3 bases; junction bases not matched to a gene: 10. Germline assignment: CDR1 DFQATT and CDR2 SNEGSKA (reference sequence). This CDR3 reads CSARRGRGQGYNEQFF. The CDR3 DNA sequence: TGCAGTGCTAGACGGGGAAGGGGGCAAGGCTACAATGAGCAGTTCTTC.

This clonotype was seen a handful of times. The chain links TRBV7-2 to TRBJ2-7; 10 bases are shared with TRBD2. This CDR3 has 15 residues. Germline CDR1 reads SGHTA; CDR2 reads FQGNSA. The V and J ends lost 1 base and 2 bases, in that order; junction bases with no gene match: 2. Written as DNA, the CDR3 is TGTGCCAGCAGCTTAGAACTAGCGGGACCCTACGAGCAGTACTTC. Its protein is CASSLELAGPYEQYF.

CDR3 sequence reads: CASSLIQGANTGELFF. In nucleotides, the CDR3 is TGCGCCAGCAGCTTGATTCAGGGGGCGAACACCGGGGAGCTGTTTTTT. V gene TRBV5-1 combines with J gene TRBJ2-2; 7 positions agree with TRBD1. This CDR3 is 16 amino acids long. The germline gives CDR1 SGHRS, CDR2 YFSETQ. The V and J ends lost 1 base and 0 bases, in that order; junction bases with no gene match: 3.

This clonotype was seen a few times. The chain recombines TRBV27 with TRBJ2-5; possible D gene TRBD1, 6 bases. Trimming took 6 bases from V and 1 from J, leaving 9 bases between them. The CDR3 loop spans 13 amino acids. Germline loops: CDR1 MNHEY, CDR2 SMNVEV (reference sequence). In nucleotides, the CDR3 is TGTGCCAGCAGCGGGACAACCCAAGAGACCCAGTACTTC. It is translated as CASSGTTQETQYF.

At least ten counts were recorded for this clonotype. This chain joins TRBV11-2 and TRBJ2-7; 9 bases line up with TRBD2. The germline gives CDR1 SGHAT, CDR2 FQNNGV. The CDR3 consists of 16 residues. V lost 4 bases, J lost 4 bases, and 11 bases stayed unmatched. In nucleotides, the CDR3 is TGTGCCAGCAGCTCCAGGAGCGGGAGGATAGCGTACGAGCAGTACTTC. It yields the protein CASSSRSGRIAYEQYF. The whole variable domain, filled in from reference TRBV11-2 and TRBJ2-7, reads EAGVAQSPRYKIIEKRQSVAFWCNPISGHATLYWYQQILGQGPKLLIQFQNNGVVDDSQLPKDRFSAERLKGVDSTLKIQPAKLEDSAVYLCASSSRSGRIAYEQYFGPGTRLTVT.

J is TRBJ2-3 and V is TRBV5-1; no clear D. V lost 7 bases and J 4 bases, leaving 7 bases between the germline ends. The germline V gene encodes CDR1 SGHRS and CDR2 YFSETQ. The CDR3 loop spans 11 amino acids. CDR3 bases: TGCGCCAGCTTAGAGTCAGATACGCAGTATTTT. Translation: CASLESDTQYF.

This chain uses TRBV5-1 with TRBJ2-7, with D perhaps TRBD1 (6 bases). The germline CDR1 and CDR2 sequences are SGHRS and YFSETQ. V lost 0 bases, J lost 4 bases, and 17 bases lay in between. The CDR3 is made up of 16 amino acids. The CDR3 nucleotides are TGCGCCAGCAGCTTGGGACCACAGGGTTCCCAATACGAGCAGTACTTC. Protein: CASSLGPQGSQYEQYF.

The sample holds many counts of this clonotype. The chain recombines TRBV14 with TRBJ2-5, with TRBD2 matching over 10 bases. There are 15 residues in the CDR3. Germline-derived CDR1 and CDR2 are SGHDN and FVKESK. Trimming removed 1 base from V and 5 bases from J; junction bases left unmatched: 4. This CDR3 reads CASSQGLAGVETQYF. In DNA, the CDR3 is TGTGCCAGCAGCCAAGGGCTAGCGGGAGTGGAGACCCAGTACTTC.

This clonotype was observed many times. The chain joins TRBV7-8 to TRBJ2-3; the D is unclear. Germline CDR1 SGHVS, CDR2 FQNEAQ. The ends were cut back, 4 bases at V and 3 bases at J, with 11 bases in the middle. The CDR3 runs 14 residues. The CDR3, as DNA: TGTGCCAGCAGCTCAGGACGGATTACAGATACGCAGTATTTT. Protein: CASSSGRITDTQYF.

In this sample, this clonotype turned up a few times. The CDR3 nucleotides read TGTGCCAGCAGTTCTACGCGGGGGAGGAAGACGAACACTGAAGCTTTCTTT. Protein sequence: CASSSTRGRKTNTEAFF. The chain links TRBV6-2 or TRBV6-3 to TRBJ1-1, with D tentatively TRBD1 (5 bases). The ends were cut back, 4 bases at V and 1 base at J, with 19 bases in the middle. CDR1 and CDR2 from the germline V gene are MNHEY and SVGEGT. The CDR3 length is 17 residues.

This clonotype has just a few counts. J is TRBJ2-5 and V is TRBV29-1, with a possible D match to TRBD2 (5 bases). CDR1 and CDR2 (germline): SQVTM, ANQGSEA. This CDR3 has 12 amino acids. V was shortened by 7 bases and J by 1 base, with 10 bases between the two germline ends. Here the CDR3 reads CSADYVQETQYF. The CDR3 region has the DNA TGCAGCGCCGACTACGTCCAAGAGACCCAGTACTTC.

The J gene is TRBJ2-5, the V gene TRBV12-3 or TRBV12-4; TRBD2 aligns across 7 bases. V lost 8 bases and J lost 5; bases outside the gene matches: 14. The CDR3 spans 15 residues. DNA of the CDR3: TGTGCCAGCTCAGGATCTGGGACTATGATGGAGACCCAGTACTTC. Translation gives CASSGSGTMMETQYF.

V gene TRBV11-2 combines with J gene TRBJ2-7; 7 nucleotides match TRBD2. Germline V gene sequence: CDR1 SGHAT, CDR2 FQNNGV. Trimming took 5 bases from V and 4 from J; bases not matched to a gene: 11. This CDR3 contains 15 residues. The CDR3 sequence is CASSPGFQRGYEQYF. In nucleotides, the CDR3 is TGTGCCAGCAGCCCCGGGTTTCAGCGGGGATACGAGCAGTACTTC. Using reference TRBV11-2 and TRBJ2-7 for the parts outside the CDR3, the full variable domain is EAGVAQSPRYKIIEKRQSVAFWCNPISGHATLYWYQQILGQGPKLLIQFQNNGVVDDSQLPKDRFSAERLKGVDSTLKIQPAKLEDSAVYLCASSPGFQRGYEQYFGPGTRLTVT.

This rearrangement joins TRBV4-3 to TRBJ2-7; TRBD2 matches at 7 bases. This CDR3 is 16 amino acids long. V dropped 3 bases and J dropped 4; count of bases not matched to a gene: 12. CDR1 is LGHNA, CDR2 YSLEER, per germline. The CDR3 nucleotides are TGCGCCAGCAGCCAGGGGGGGGACGGCCGGAGGTACGAGCAGTACTTC. Its translation is CASSQGGDGRRYEQYF.

This chain uses TRBV7-3 with TRBJ2-6, with 7 bases fitting TRBD1. The V gene end was trimmed by 5 bases and the J gene end by 0 bases; junction bases not matched to a gene: 10. Germline CDR1 is SGHTA and CDR2 is FQGTGA. The CDR3 totals 18 residues. The CDR3 reads CASSPHGQALSGANVLTF. CDR3 DNA: TGTGCCAGCAGCCCCCATGGACAGGCCCTCTCTGGGGCCAACGTCCTGACTTTC.

This clonotype was detected a few times. The DNA for the CDR3 is TGCAGCGTTGAATCTGGACAGGAGGAATGGGAGACCCAGTACTTC. The encoded protein is CSVESGQEEWETQYF. The chain employs TRBV29-1 and TRBJ2-5; 7 bases are a match to TRBD1. In germline, CDR1 is SQVTM, CDR2 ANQGSEA. Losses at the gene ends were 2 bases for V and 5 bases for J; bases not matched to a gene: 11. The CDR3 spans 15 residues.

This clonotype showed up many times. The CDR3 nucleotides read TGTGCCAGCAGCTTAGTCGGGGGCAATTCACCCCTCCACTTT. Translation: CASSLVGGNSPLHF. The gene calls are TRBV7-2 and TRBJ1-6, with TRBD1 as a possible D gene (6 bases). The length of the CDR3 is 14 residues. Deletions cut 1 base from V and 7 bases from J, with 8 bases between. CDR1 and CDR2 (germline): SGHTA, FQGNSA.

This clonotype was seen a few times. This sequence joins TRBV28 and TRBJ1-1, with TRBD1 as a possible D gene (5 bases). Germline lookup yields CDR1 MDHEN and CDR2 SYDVKM. CDR3 length equals 16 residues. The V gene lost 7 bases and the J gene lost 4 bases, with 22 bases spanning the gap. The CDR3 nucleotides are TGTGCCAGCACCCTAGGAATGGGGTGGCAGGGCACTGAAGCTTTCTTT. As protein: CASTLGMGWQGTEAFF. The full variable domain, in which reference TRBV28 and TRBJ1-1 provide the parts outside the CDR3, is DVKVTQSSRYLVKRTGEKVFLECVQDMDHENMFWYRQDPGLGLRLIYFSYDVKMKEKGDIPEGYSVSREKKERFSLILESASTNQTSMYLCASTLGMGWQGTEAFFGQGTRLTVV.

CDR3 in DNA: TGTGCCAGCAGTCCCCTCTCGGTAGCAGAGACCCAGTACTTC. Its translation is CASSPLSVAETQYF. The chain uses TRBV12-3 or TRBV12-4 and TRBJ2-5; no clear D. This CDR3 region has 14 residues. Trimming stripped 5 bases from V and 4 bases from J, with 14 bases between.

There are many counts of this clonotype. The chain couples TRBV2 to TRBJ2-1; TRBD1 or TRBD2 may be the D gene (6 bases each). This CDR3 region has 16 residues. Germline CDR1 is SNHLY and CDR2 is FYNNEI. Trimming shortened V by 3 bases and J by 5 bases, and 17 bases separated the two germline ends. In DNA, the CDR3 is TGTGCCAGCAGTGAGAGCCGGGGGCGGCTTGACAATGAGCAGTTCTTC. Translated: CASSESRGRLDNEQFF.

The chain's CDR3 is CSDRPGQTNYGYTF. The CDR3 region has the DNA TGCAGCGACCGACCAGGACAGACTAACTATGGCTACACCTTC. The chain couples TRBV29-1 to TRBJ1-2, with a tentative D call TRBD1 (6 bases). Trimming left V 7 bases short and J 0 bases short, with 15 bases between. The CDR3 covers 14 residues. Germline-derived CDR1 and CDR2 are SQVTM and ANQGSEA.

The chain uses TRBV6-5 and TRBJ2-5; TRBD1 or TRBD2 may be the D gene (6 bases each). This CDR3 region has 17 residues. Germline assignment: CDR1 MNHEY and CDR2 SVGAGI. The V end was cut by 0 bases, the J end by 4 bases, with 18 bases between. The CDR3 sequence: CASSYSRGVKGRETQYF. The CDR3 region has the DNA TGTGCCAGCAGTTACTCGAGGGGGGTCAAGGGGCGAGAGACCCAGTACTTC.

Details on this clonotype: The germline gene is not matched at one end of the junction; a read error may be the cause. In DNA, the CDR3 is TGTGCCAGCTGTTACGACACAGGGACCTCTGGAAACACCATATATTTT. Protein: CASCYDTGTSGNTIYF. The chain recombines TRBV6-2 or TRBV6-3 with TRBJ1-3; perhaps TRBD1 as D (6 bases). The CDR3 loop spans 16 amino acids. The V gene's germline CDR1 is MNHEY and CDR2 SVGEGT.

This clonotype was seen a few times. The rearrangement uses TRBV7-9 and TRBJ1-1; 10 bases fit TRBD1. V lost 5 bases and J lost 4; bases outside the gene matches: 7. Germline CDR1 SEHNR, CDR2 FQNEAQ (reference sequence). This CDR3 contains 15 residues. The CDR3 is CASSPRDRGVTEAFF. CDR3 sequence (DNA): TGTGCCAGCAGCCCTCGGGACAGGGGCGTCACTGAAGCTTTCTTT.

In its sample, this clonotype was seen a few times. A much larger clone is a single base away; this may be a read error. This chain uses TRBV7-2 with TRBJ2-1, with D perhaps TRBD2 (5 bases). V was pared by 6 bases and J by 2 bases, with 8 bases between. Germline CDR1 reads SGHTA; CDR2 reads FQGNSA. The CDR3 extends over 13 amino acids. As DNA, the CDR3 is TGTGCCAGCAGACCCGGGGCCTACAATGAGCAGTTCTTC. This translates into CASRPGAYNEQFF.

In its sample, this clonotype was seen many times. The gene calls are TRBV6-5 and TRBJ1-2; no definite D call. V dropped 5 bases and J dropped 2 bases, with 6 bases sitting between them. CDR3 length: 12 residues. The V gene's germline CDR1 is MNHEY and CDR2 SVGAGI. The CDR3 is CASSRNNYGYTF. The CDR3 bases are TGTGCCAGCAGTCGGAACAACTATGGCTACACCTTC.

V gene TRBV12-3 or TRBV12-4 combines with J gene TRBJ1-6; possibly TRBD1 for D (5 bases). This CDR3 contains 15 residues. Trimming cost V 0 bases and J 6 bases, with 9 bases left between them. The CDR3 DNA is TGTGCCAGCAGTTTAGCGACAGTTCTTAATTCACCCCTCCACTTT. Translated, it gives CASSLATVLNSPLHF.

This clonotype turned up a few times. CDR3 sequence reads: CASSLTRIYNEQFF. The CDR3 bases are TGTGCCAGCAGTTTAACGAGGATCTACAATGAGCAGTTCTTC. The chain is built from TRBV12-3 or TRBV12-4 and TRBJ2-1, with D unclear. The ends were cut back, 2 bases at V and 3 bases at J, with 8 bases in the middle. The CDR3 length is 14 residues.

The V call is TRBV7-6, the J call TRBJ2-1; D call uncertain. V was cut by 1 base and J by 10 bases, with 8 bases left in between. Germline V CDR1 and CDR2: SGHVS, FNYEAQ. The CDR3 is 12 residues long. CDR3 sequence (DNA): TGTGCCAGCAGCTTAGGGGCAGAGGAGCAGTTCTTC. Amino acids: CASSLGAEEQFF.

This clonotype was detected a few times. This chain joins TRBV25-1 and TRBJ1-1; D remains ambiguous. V was cut by 4 bases and J by 1 base, with 10 bases left in between. Germline CDR1 MGHDK, CDR2 SYGVNS. CDR3 length: 14 amino acids. The CDR3 coding sequence is TGTGCCAGCAGTGCTTCGGGTGGGAACACTGAAGCTTTCTTT. Residues: CASSASGGNTEAFF.